The 30 T cell receptor beta chains listed next were all sequenced from one sample in a study of cytomegalovirus exposure and HLA in healthy donors (dated by TCRdb to about 2017). Library preparation employed the immunoSEQ multiplex PCR assay. Imported from immuneACCESS, the table was reduced by TCRdb to in-frame sequences with V and J called. These copies leave out some clones; in studies compared against another copy, an unresolved V gene accounts for under half, and the cause of the remainder is not known. Across this sample there are 80,000 to 90,000 clones, with roughly 97% seen only once. Together, the top ten hold around 0.78% of the sample. Material: PBMCs. The receptor source for this set is a man aged 18 to 30 in good health and CMV-seronegative.

A single count supports this clone. The V gene is TRBV18, the J gene TRBJ2-7, with TRBD2 matching over 7 bases. The CDR3 totals 15 residues. J lost 3 bases, V lost 5 bases, and 10 bases had no gene match. Per germline, CDR1 KGHSH and CDR2 LQKENI. Here the CDR3 reads CASSAEGGPGYEQYF. Written as DNA, the CDR3 is TGTGCCAGCTCAGCAGAGGGAGGGCCCGGCTACGAGCAGTACTTC. Complete variable domain (other parts from reference TRBV18 and TRBJ2-7): NAGVMQNPRHLVRRRGQEARLRCSPMKGHSHVYWYRQLPEEGLKFMVYLQKENIIDESGMPKERFSAEFPKEGPSILRIQQVVRGDSAAYFCASSAEGGPGYEQYFGPGTRLTVT.

J is TRBJ2-2 and V is TRBV5-5; TRBD1 matches at 9 bases. CDR1 and CDR2 (germline): SGHKS, YYEKEE (reference sequence). Unmatched junction bases numbered 9, after V lost 0 bases and J lost 3 bases. The CDR3 extends over 18 amino acids. The CDR3 reads CASSLGDRVGDHTGELFF. The CDR3, as DNA: TGTGCCAGCAGCTTGGGGGACAGGGTGGGAGATCACACCGGGGAGCTGTTTTTT. The complete variable domain, with remaining parts taken from reference TRBV5-5 and TRBJ2-2, reads DAGVTQSPTHLIKTRGQQVTLRCSPISGHKSVSWYQQVLGQGPQFIFQYYEKEERGRGNFPDRFSARQFPNYSSELNVNALLLGDSALYLCASSLGDRVGDHTGELFFGEGSRLTVL.

The J gene is TRBJ2-7, the V gene TRBV7-6, with 7 bases that match TRBD1. Germline CDR1 reads SGHVS; CDR2 reads FNYEAQ. The CDR3 is 14 residues long. The ends lost 3 bases at V and 4 bases at J; junction bases unmatched: 6. Here the CDR3 DNA reads TGTGCCAGCAGCTTCACCGGGACAGAATACGAGCAGTACTTC. This translates into CASSFTGTEYEQYF.

V is TRBV13 and J is TRBJ2-7; 10 bases fit TRBD2. Losses at the gene ends were 5 bases for V and 2 bases for J; bases not matched to a gene: 9. CDR1 and CDR2 from the germline V gene are PRHDT and FYEKMQ (reference sequence). The length of the CDR3 is 16 residues. This CDR3 is CASSQGVSGGTYEQYV. The CDR3 region has the DNA TGTGCCAGCAGCCAAGGAGTTAGCGGGGGGACCTACGAGCAGTACGTC.

This clone was observed a single time. The chain uses TRBV28 and TRBJ2-3; D not certain. The CDR3 runs to 14 residues. CDR1 is MDHEN and CDR2 is SYDVKM in the germline V gene. The ends were cut back, 3 bases at V and 2 bases at J, with 9 bases in the middle. The CDR3 loop reads CASSFDLITDTQYF. The CDR3 nucleotides are TGTGCCAGCAGTTTCGACTTGATCACAGATACGCAGTATTTT.

This sequence joins TRBV7-8 and TRBJ1-3, with unresolved D. Trimming shortened V by 2 bases and J by 0 bases, and 11 bases separated the two germline ends. Germline CDR1 is SGHVS and CDR2 is FQNEAQ. This CDR3 comprises 16 residues. The CDR3 loop is CASSLITGSSGNTIYF. In DNA, the CDR3 is TGTGCCAGCAGCTTAATCACGGGGAGCTCTGGAAACACCATATATTTT.

This clone has a single count. The J gene is TRBJ1-4, the V gene TRBV27; 8 bases map to TRBD1. V dropped 5 bases and J dropped 6; count of bases not matched to a gene: 8. Germline V gene sequence: CDR1 MNHEY, CDR2 SMNVEV (reference sequence). The CDR3 is 15 residues long. The CDR3 bases are TGTGCCAGCAGTCTCCGGACAGGGAGGGATGAAAAACTGTTTTTT. It encodes CASSLRTGRDEKLFF.

The J gene is TRBJ1-2, the V gene TRBV18; D unclear. V gave up 6 bases and J gave up 4 bases, with 18 bases separating them. Germline CDR1 reads KGHSH; CDR2 reads LQKENI. This CDR3 spans 15 amino acids. The CDR3 DNA reads TGTGCCAGCTCCCAGCTCGCGGGCGTAGGCTATGGCTACACCTTC. This sequence encodes CASSQLAGVGYGYTF.

About this clone: This is likely a read error, given that the CDR3 carries no conserved phenylalanine or tryptophan at its end. The DNA is omitted, as the CDR3 cannot be located on it reliably, and the CDR3 follows TCRdb's listing. The V call is TRBV28, the J call TRBJ2-7; the table assigns TRBD1, which was not confirmed against the DNA. Germline CDR1 is MDHEN and CDR2 is SYDVKM. With termini counted, the CDR3 has 12 amino acids. CDR3 protein: CASSLSGRAEVI.

The V gene is TRBV30, the J gene TRBJ1-1; 7 bases are a match to TRBD1. This CDR3 comprises 11 residues. Germline CDR1 is GTSNPN and CDR2 is SVGIG (reference sequence). Unmatched junction bases numbered 1, after V lost 0 bases and J lost 9 bases. The CDR3 DNA follows: TGTGCCTGGAGTGTACAGGGGAAAGCTTTCTTT. As protein: CAWSVQGKAFF.

Regarding this clone: At one end, the junction sequence differs from germline, possibly due to a read error. The rearrangement joins TRBV7-7 to TRBJ2-3; 12 bases are a match to TRBD2. Germline CDR1 is SSHAT and CDR2 is FNYEAQ (reference sequence). This CDR3 region has 15 residues. In nucleotides, the CDR3 is TGTGCTAGCAGCTTGGGACTAGCGGGTACAGATACGCAGTATTTT. It encodes CASSLGLAGTDTQYF. The full variable domain, rest sourced from reference TRBV7-7 and TRBJ2-3, is GAGVSQSPRYKVTKRGQDVTLRCDPISSHATLYWYQQALGQGPEFLTYFNYEAQPDKSGLPSDRFSAERPEGSISTLTIQRTEQRDSAMYRCASSLGLAGTDTQYFGPGTRLTVL.

The chain is built from TRBV11-2 and TRBJ1-2, with TRBD1 identical over 10 bases. Germline loops: CDR1 SGHAT, CDR2 FQNNGV. The junction had 12 bases not matched to a gene; V was cut back by 5 bases and J by 3 bases. The CDR3 covers 17 residues. CDR3 DNA: TGTGCCAGCAGCACCCTAGACAGGGGGCGCGCTGACTATGGCTACACCTTC. It is translated as CASSTLDRGRADYGYTF.

The rearrangement joins TRBV19 to TRBJ2-5; D perhaps matches TRBD2 (6 bases). V lost 3 bases and J lost 5, with 16 bases in between. This CDR3 spans 15 amino acids. Germline lookup yields CDR1 LNHDA and CDR2 SQIVND (reference sequence). The CDR3 region has the DNA TGTGCCAGTAGTATCCCAGGAGGGGTGGGGGAGACCCAGTACTTC. It translates to CASSIPGGVGETQYF. Using reference TRBV19 and TRBJ2-5 for the parts outside the CDR3, the full variable domain is DGGITQSPKYLFRKEGQNVTLSCEQNLNHDAMYWYRQDPGQGLRLIYYSQIVNDFQKGDIAEGYSVSREKKESFPLTVTSAQKNPTAFYLCASSIPGGVGETQYFGPGTRLLVL.

This chain links TRBV30 with TRBJ1-1, with D perhaps TRBD1 (6 bases). V gave up 0 bases and J gave up 3 bases, with 26 bases separating them. Germline loops: CDR1 GTSNPN, CDR2 SVGIG (reference sequence). The CDR3 spans 19 residues. CDR3 nucleotide sequence: TGTGCCTGGAGTGTAGCTACTCGGGGAGCGGAACAGGGCTACACTGAAGCTTTCTTT. Translated: CAWSVATRGAEQGYTEAFF.

This chain uses TRBV5-1 with TRBJ2-3; D is possibly TRBD2 (6 bases). Germline loops: CDR1 SGHRS, CDR2 YFSETQ. The ends were cut back, 0 bases at V and 0 bases at J, with 11 bases in the middle. The CDR3 sequence is 16 residues long. The CDR3: CASSLASGPSTDTQYF. CDR3 in DNA: TGCGCCAGCAGCTTGGCCAGCGGGCCTAGCACAGATACGCAGTATTTT.

This CDR3 is CSVEGQGNYEQYF. The CDR3 DNA reads as TGCAGCGTTGAAGGCCAGGGGAACTACGAGCAGTACTTC. The rearrangement links TRBV29-1 to TRBJ2-7; D may be TRBD1 (6 bases). The CDR3 runs to 13 residues. Germline CDR1 SQVTM, CDR2 ANQGSEA. The V gene lost 1 base and the J gene lost 3 bases, with 10 bases spanning the gap.

V gene TRBV5-6 combines with J gene TRBJ1-2; possibly TRBD1 for D (6 bases). CDR1 and CDR2 (germline): SGHDT, YYEEEE. This CDR3 contains 13 residues. Trimming took 3 bases from V and 4 from J, leaving 10 bases between them. The CDR3 bases are TGTGCCAGCAGCTCTGGACAGATCTATGGCTACACCTTC. Amino acids: CASSSGQIYGYTF.

The chain carries TRBV19 and TRBJ2-1; 10 positions match TRBD2. Germline CDR1 is LNHDA and CDR2 is SQIVND (reference sequence). This CDR3 is 15 amino acids long. CDR3 coding DNA: TGTGCTACTGCCCGGGGACTAGCGAATTACAATGAGCAGTTCTTC. The encoded protein is CATARGLANYNEQFF. The variable domain in full, completed from reference TRBV19 and TRBJ2-1, reads DGGITQSPKYLFRKEGQNVTLSCEQNLNHDAMYWYRQDPGQGLRLIYYSQIVNDFQKGDIAEGYSVSREKKESFPLTVTSAQKNPTAFYLCATARGLANYNEQFFGPGTRLTVL.

In this sample, this clone turned up once. The CDR3 bases are TGTGCCAGCACCCTGACAGGGATGAACACTGAAGCTTTCTTT. Its protein is CASTLTGMNTEAFF. The chain carries TRBV6-1 and TRBJ1-1, with 7 nucleotides matching TRBD1. This CDR3 spans 14 amino acids. CDR1 is MNHNS, CDR2 SASEGT, per germline. Trimming cost V 7 bases and J 0 bases; bases outside gene matches: 5.

The rearrangement uses TRBV7-6 and TRBJ2-4; 12 bases match TRBD1. Germline CDR1 SGHVS, CDR2 FNYEAQ. The ends lost 4 bases at V and 1 base at J; junction bases unmatched: 14. The CDR3 is 20 residues long. In nucleotides, the CDR3 is TGTGCCAGCAGCTATGGCGGGGGACAGGGGGCTCTTGGGGCCAAAAACATTCAGTACTTC. It is translated as CASSYGGGQGALGAKNIQYF.

The chain combines TRBV27 with TRBJ2-1; 8 bases line up with TRBD2. The CDR3 consists of 17 residues. CDR1 and CDR2 (germline): MNHEY, SMNVEV (reference sequence). V shed 2 bases and J 0 bases; nucleotides not matched to a gene: 6. This CDR3 is CASSLRTSPFSYNEQFF. CDR3 nucleotides: TGTGCCAGCAGTTTAAGGACTAGCCCCTTCTCCTACAATGAGCAGTTCTTC.

The sample holds one count of this clone. This chain uses TRBV5-4 with TRBJ2-1, with D possibly being TRBD1 (7 bases). CDR1 is SGHNT, CDR2 YYREEE, per germline (reference sequence). This CDR3 is built from 15 residues. Trimming took off 4 bases at V and 3 bases at J, with 14 bases between the two ends. The CDR3 DNA follows: TGTGCCAGCAGCAGTGGCGGGACAGACTACAATGAGCAGTTCTTC. Translating it yields CASSSGGTDYNEQFF.

This sequence joins TRBV19 and TRBJ2-1; 7 bases are shared with TRBD2. CDR1 and CDR2 from the germline V gene are LNHDA and SQIVND (reference sequence). This CDR3 contains 16 residues. V dropped 5 bases and J dropped 8; count of bases not matched to a gene: 15. The CDR3 DNA reads as TGTGCCAGTAGTGTCAACGGGTGGACTAGTATGTATGAGCAGTTCTTC. Translating gives CASSVNGWTSMYEQFF. The entire variable domain, with the rest obtained from reference TRBV19 and TRBJ2-1, is as follows: DGGITQSPKYLFRKEGQNVTLSCEQNLNHDAMYWYRQDPGQGLRLIYYSQIVNDFQKGDIAEGYSVSREKKESFPLTVTSAQKNPTAFYLCASSVNGWTSMYEQFFGPGTRLTVL.

The J gene is TRBJ2-7, the V gene TRBV18, with 9 bases that match TRBD1. This CDR3 is built from 12 residues. V shed 6 bases and J 7 bases; nucleotides not matched to a gene: 4. Germline CDR1 KGHSH, CDR2 LQKENI. In DNA form, the CDR3 reads TGTGCCAGCTCCAGGGACAGGGAAGAGCAGTACGTC. Its translation: CASSRDREEQYV.

This clone was observed a single time. The chain couples TRBV25-1 to TRBJ2-5, with TRBD1 identical over 7 bases. The CDR3 contains 15 residues. Trimming cost V 4 bases and J 5 bases; bases outside gene matches: 10. Per germline, CDR1 MGHDK and CDR2 SYGVNS. CDR3 sequence reads: CASSGFTGVGETQYF. CDR3 in DNA: TGTGCCAGCAGTGGTTTTACAGGGGTCGGGGAGACCCAGTACTTC.

The chain couples TRBV29-1 to TRBJ2-2, with 14 positions matching TRBD2. Germline assignment: CDR1 SQVTM and CDR2 ANQGSEA. CDR3 length equals 14 residues. Trimming at V came to 4 bases and at J to 6 bases, leaving 1 base not matched to a gene. CDR3 residues: CSVVTSGRAGELFF. The CDR3 coding sequence is TGCAGCGTTGTGACTAGCGGGAGGGCCGGGGAGCTGTTTTTT.

This chain joins TRBV18 and TRBJ2-1; D is possibly TRBD2 (6 bases). V was shortened by 0 bases and J by 8 bases, with 23 bases between the two germline ends. Germline V gives CDR1 KGHSH, CDR2 LQKENI. The CDR3 runs to 18 residues. The CDR3 coding sequence is TGTGCCAGCTCACCACCTGTTTCCGGCGGGATGGGACGGGATGAGCAGTTCTTC. Translating it yields CASSPPVSGGMGRDEQFF.

This clone was detected a few times. This chain links TRBV15 with TRBJ2-1; tentative D call: TRBD2 (5 bases). Germline CDR1 is LNHNV and CDR2 is YYDKDF (reference sequence). The CDR3 length is 15 residues. Deletions cut 1 base from V and 12 bases from J, with 19 bases between. The CDR3 loop is CATSRVPIAIPTQFF. The DNA for the CDR3 is TGTGCCACCAGCAGAGTCCCCATAGCGATCCCGACGCAGTTCTTC.

The V gene is TRBV6-5, the J gene TRBJ2-2; 7 bases are a match to TRBD2. CDR1 and CDR2 (germline): MNHEY, SVGAGI. J was trimmed by 3 bases and V by 0 bases; bases with no gene match: 4. This CDR3 contains 16 residues. In DNA form, the CDR3 reads TGTGCCAGCAGTTACTCGCGACTAGCACACACCGGGGAGCTGTTTTTT. Its translation is CASSYSRLAHTGELFF.

The genes are TRBV6-5 and TRBJ1-2; tentatively, D is TRBD1 (6 bases). V shed 0 bases and J shed 5 bases, with 13 bases lying between them. Germline V gene data show CDR1 as MNHEY and CDR2 as SVGAGI. CDR3 length: 15 residues. CDR3 nucleotides: TGTGCCAGCAGTTACTCCGAAGGGACACGATATGGCTACACCTTC. It codes for CASSYSEGTRYGYTF.